The present T cell receptor (beta chain) was sequenced within a study of T cells in localized non-small cell lung cancer (TCRdb year 2020). Describing the broader study: The study examined T cell repertoires in roughly 240 patients with early-stage NSCLC and compared tumors with uninvolved tumor-adjacent lungs. A mean age of approximately 70 years was recorded for the NSCLC patients, of whom around 140 were male and over 100 were female. The cohort was made up of around 250 treatment-naive NSCLC patients whose localized lung tumors had been resected. Study-wide findings and limitations: Uninvolved tumor-adjacent lung showed the highest T cell clonality, higher than tumor, which suggests more focused antigenic responses in the adjacent lung. Multi-region tumor sequencing was not performed, so intratumor heterogeneity could not be excluded. Because of the exploratory design, TCR variables were selected using unadjusted p-values without false-discovery rate correction. A median of around 62 of the top 100 tumor clones turned up in the paired uninvolved adjacent lung, and approximately 30 of those clones also ranked among the top 100 of that same adjacent lung. Longer overall survival was associated with higher blood T cell density, whereas shorter survival was associated with higher adjacent-lung clonality.

Deletion took 2 bases off V and 8 bases off J, with a span of 16 bases between the germline ends. According to the germline V gene (reference sequence), CDR1 reads SGHNT and CDR2 reads YYREEE. The CDR3 numbers 14 residues from cysteine through phenylalanine. Only the CDR3 region is kept as DNA, spanning 42 bases read in frame from base 1. The immunoSEQ Assay was used to sequence TCR beta CDR3 regions from DNA. Turning to the authors' computational methods: T cell density was computed as TCR beta template counts normalized to usable DNA estimated by amplifying housekeeping genes. Using the preseqR package, richness was estimated by extrapolating to 120,000 templates for tissue samples and 400,000 templates for PBMC samples. Clonality was defined by subtracting Pielou's evenness from one. Tissue-enriched TCRs were identified through differential abundance testing performed on productive amino-acid clonotypes, with a minimum total count of 5 and an alpha of 0.1. The Jaccard Index and the Morisita Overlap Index were used to measure how much the repertoires overlapped between compartments. GLIPH grouped TCR beta CDR3s together with public tetramer-defined viral CDR3s, and a viral motif had to include at least three viral sequences and also show V-gene enrichment. TCRdb took over this immuneACCESS table, retaining in-frame rearrangements with V and J assigned. Such tables are incomplete; in checked studies, under half of the missing clones stem from an unresolved V gene, and the remainder is unexplained. Clone size and the V and J calls come from that table; the DNA yielded D and trimming. In this sample the table shows some 24,000 clones, around 87% of which occur a single time. Clones ranked in the top ten supply approximately 6.3% of the sample.

At diagnosis, peripheral blood, uninvolved tumor-adjacent lung and tumor were collected and stored as a combination of fresh-frozen and FFPE material. For TCR repertoire profiling, the blood samples were analyzed as peripheral blood mononuclear cells. On this clone itself: Its target antigen remains unknown. Base qualities are not provided; no much larger clone lies one nucleotide away.

The TCR originated in a male donor at least 60 years old with stage II squamous cell lung carcinoma. The input for sequencing was peripheral blood, taken before any cancer treatment. The chain was built from TRBV5-4 and TRBJ1-2; 6 matching bases give a weak D call of TRBD1. The nucleotide sequence reads as follows: TGTGCCAGCAGCTTTGGGGGGGCTGGGAAAGGCTACACCTTC. Its protein reads: CASSFGGAGKGYTF. The CDR3 plus the reference TRBV5-4 and TRBJ1-2 genes for the other parts give the full variable domain: ETGVTQSPTHLIKTRGQQVTLRCSSQSGHNTVSWYQQALGQGPQFIFQYYREEENGRGNFPPRFSGLQFPNYSSELNVNALELDDSALYLCASSFGGAGKGYTFGSGTRLTVV.